The 22 T cell receptor beta chains below all came from one sample that was sequenced in a study of blood T cells in healthy people across ages. For the second PCR, which ran for about 7 to 11 cycles, a sample-barcoded 5' primer and a J-beta primer mix were used. In TCRdb, the 5' RACE reads were re-called with MiXCR into one record per CDR3 protein. The sample records roughly 790,000 distinct CDR3 sequences, roughly 44% being singletons. The source material was blood. These receptors were taken from a woman aged 55 to 70 in good health.

The V call is TRBV20-1, the J call TRBJ2-7; 8 nucleotides match TRBD2. The J segment lost 5 bases and the V segment lost 7 bases, leaving 10 bases of the junction unmatched. CDR1 is DFQATT and CDR2 is SNEGSKA in the germline V gene (reference sequence). This CDR3 contains 13 residues. CDR3 loop: CSVPGGALHEQYF. As DNA, the CDR3 is TGCAGTGTCCCCGGGGGGGCGCTTCACGAGCAGTACTTC.

The chain carries TRBV11-2 and TRBJ2-5; 12 positions agree with TRBD2. The junction had 4 bases not matched to a gene; V was cut back by 4 bases and J by 4 bases. The CDR3 is made up of 15 amino acids. The germline gives CDR1 SGHAT, CDR2 FQNNGV. The CDR3 reads CASSSRLAGVETQYF. CDR3 DNA sequence: TGTGCCAGCAGCTCGCGACTAGCGGGGGTAGAGACCCAGTACTTC. The full variable domain, completed using reference TRBV11-2 and TRBJ2-5, is EAGVAQSPRYKIIEKRQSVAFWCNPISGHATLYWYQQILGQGPKLLIQFQNNGVVDDSQLPKDRFSAERLKGVDSTLKIQPAKLEDSAVYLCASSSRLAGVETQYFGPGTRLLVL.

The gene calls are TRBV20-1 and TRBJ2-1; TRBD1 matches 9 bases. Germline lookup yields CDR1 DFQATT and CDR2 SNEGSKA (reference sequence). The junction had 3 bases not matched to a gene; V was cut back by 2 bases and J by 1 base. The CDR3 totals 15 residues. In nucleotides, the CDR3 is TGCAGTGCTAGACTGGGACAGGGTTCCTACAATGAGCAGTTCTTC. Its protein product is CSARLGQGSYNEQFF.

As to this clonotype: This may come from a read error, since a much larger clone is one base off. V usage is TRBV7-2 and J usage is TRBJ2-7; TRBD2 aligns across 8 bases. Losses at the gene ends were 5 bases for V and 2 bases for J; bases not matched to a gene: 5. Germline V gene data show CDR1 as SGHTA and CDR2 as FQGNSA. CDR3 length: 14 residues. The CDR3: CASSVTSVPYEQYF. The CDR3 DNA reads TGTGCCAGCAGCGTGACTAGCGTCCCCTACGAGCAGTACTTC.

V and J are TRBV25-1 and TRBJ2-2; 12 bases line up with TRBD1. Per the germline V gene, CDR1 is MGHDK and CDR2 is SYGVNS. The V segment lost 0 bases and the J segment 6 bases; nucleotides outside the gene matches: 8. The CDR3 runs 18 residues. The CDR3 nucleotides are TGTGCCAGCAGTGAATATTCGGGGGGGACAGGGGGCTCCGGGGAGCTGTTTTTT. It is translated as CASSEYSGGTGGSGELFF.

This clonotype has only a few counts. This rearrangement joins TRBV5-1 to TRBJ1-6, with D hard to call. The CDR3 loop spans 15 amino acids. The V gene lost 0 bases and the J gene lost 8 bases, with 12 bases spanning the gap. Per germline, CDR1 SGHRS and CDR2 YFSETQ. The CDR3 DNA is TGCGCCAGCAGCTTGGATGCGCGGTCGGATTCACCCCTCCACTTT. This sequence encodes CASSLDARSDSPLHF. Drawing the rest from reference TRBV5-1 and TRBJ1-6, the complete variable domain is KAGVTQTPRYLIKTRGQQVTLSCSPISGHRSVSWYQQTPGQGLQFLFEYFSETQRNKGNFPGRFSGRQFSNSRSEMNVSTLELGDSALYLCASSLDARSDSPLHFGNGTRLTVT.

This clonotype was detected many times. This rearrangement joins TRBV10-3 to TRBJ2-3; 8 bases map to TRBD2. The germline gives CDR1 ENHRY, CDR2 SYGVKD. The J segment lost 2 bases and the V segment lost 10 bases, leaving 14 bases of the junction unmatched. The CDR3 length is 16 residues. The CDR3 DNA sequence: TGTGCCAGTACAACGGGGGTAGCGGGACTCACAGATACGCAGTATTTT. The encoded protein is CASTTGVAGLTDTQYF.

This clonotype has only a few counts. V usage is TRBV12-3 or TRBV12-4 and J usage is TRBJ1-1; tentative D call: TRBD1 (5 bases). The CDR3 extends over 14 amino acids. The V end was cut by 3 bases, the J end by 1 base, with 9 bases between. CDR3 sequence (DNA): TGTGCCAGCAGTTTTACAGGAGCGAACACTGAAGCTTTCTTT. The encoded protein is CASSFTGANTEAFF.

The chain uses TRBV20-1 and TRBJ2-3; 10 positions match TRBD2. The length of the CDR3 is 16 residues. Per germline, CDR1 DFQATT and CDR2 SNEGSKA (reference sequence). V lost 0 bases to trimming and J lost 6 bases; unmatched junction nucleotides: 9. The CDR3 spells CSARDPLAGVADTQYF. For the CDR3, the DNA is TGCAGTGCTAGAGATCCGCTAGCGGGAGTTGCCGATACGCAGTATTTT.

This clonotype showed up just a few times. The rearrangement joins TRBV19 to TRBJ1-6, with a possible D match to TRBD1 (5 bases). The V end lost 0 bases, the J end lost 14 bases, and 14 bases lay between the germline ends. This CDR3 region has 14 residues. Germline-derived CDR1 and CDR2 are LNHDA and SQIVND (reference sequence). DNA of the CDR3: TGTGCCAGTAGTATAGATCCGGGGGTCGGCACCCTCCACTTT. This sequence encodes CASSIDPGVGTLHF. The entire variable domain, with the rest obtained from reference TRBV19 and TRBJ1-6, is as follows: DGGITQSPKYLFRKEGQNVTLSCEQNLNHDAMYWYRQDPGQGLRLIYYSQIVNDFQKGDIAEGYSVSREKKESFPLTVTSAQKNPTAFYLCASSIDPGVGTLHFGNGTRLTVT.

Comments on this clonotype: A much larger clone is a single base away; this may be a read error. The chain carries TRBV5-1 and TRBJ2-1, with 11 bases lining up with TRBD2. The CDR3 has 14 residues. The germline V gene encodes CDR1 SGHRS and CDR2 YFSETQ. CDR3: CATGTSGSYNEQSF. The CDR3 nucleotides are TGCGCCACTGGGACTAGCGGCTCCTACAATGAGCAGTCCTTC.

The rearrangement uses TRBV11-2 and TRBJ2-3; D uncertain. The V end lost 3 bases, the J end lost 1 base, and 11 bases lay between the germline ends. Germline V gene lookup returns CDR1 SGHAT and CDR2 FQNNGV. The CDR3 runs 15 residues. For the CDR3, the DNA is TGTGCCAGCAGCTTTCAGTGGTCGGGCACAGATACGCAGTATTTT. The encoded protein is CASSFQWSGTDTQYF. The full variable domain, rest sourced from reference TRBV11-2 and TRBJ2-3, is EAGVAQSPRYKIIEKRQSVAFWCNPISGHATLYWYQQILGQGPKLLIQFQNNGVVDDSQLPKDRFSAERLKGVDSTLKIQPAKLEDSAVYLCASSFQWSGTDTQYFGPGTRLTVL.

V and J are TRBV18 and TRBJ2-1; D not certain. V was pared by 2 bases and J by 1 base, with 12 bases between. CDR1 KGHSH and CDR2 LQKENI come from the germline V gene. The CDR3 has 16 residues. The CDR3, as DNA: TGTGCCAGCTCACCAGCCCGGAGCGCTTCCTACAATGAGCAGTTCTTC. Protein: CASSPARSASYNEQFF.

Worth noting for this clonotype: An end of the junction does not agree with germline; a read error may underlie this. The V and J genes are TRBV20-1 and TRBJ2-7, with 9 bases matching TRBD1. This CDR3 region has 13 residues. Germline V CDR1 and CDR2: DFQATT, SNEGSKA (reference sequence). The CDR3 coding sequence is TGCTGTGCTGGTAACAGGGGGCCGAGGGAGCAGTACTTC. It codes for CCAGNRGPREQYF.

The sample holds many counts of this clonotype. The CDR3 DNA reads as TGCAGCGTCCTTATGGGGGAAACAGGGCAGTATTTT. This gives the protein CSVLMGETGQYF. V is TRBV29-1 and J is TRBJ2-3; tentatively, D is TRBD1 or TRBD2 (5 bases each). From germline, CDR1 is SQVTM and CDR2 ANQGSEA. The CDR3 spans 12 residues. Trimming removed 6 bases at V and 11 bases at J, with 18 bases between.

V is TRBV25-1 and J is TRBJ1-6, with 9 bases aligning to TRBD1. V gave up 6 bases and J gave up 14 bases; unmatched junction bases: 5. The CDR3 contains 12 residues. CDR1 is MGHDK, CDR2 SYGVNS, per germline. In DNA form, the CDR3 reads TGTGCCAGCAGGATCGGGACAGGGTCCCTCCACTTT. This encodes CASRIGTGSLHF. The whole variable domain, filled in from reference TRBV25-1 and TRBJ1-6, reads EADIYQTPRYLVIGTGKKITLECSQTMGHDKMYWYQQDPGMELHLIHYSYGVNSTEKGDLSSESTVSRIRTEHFPLTLESARPSHTSQYLCASRIGTGSLHFGNGTRLTVT.

This clonotype was picked up many times. CDR3 in DNA: TGTGCCAGCAGCCAACGCCAAACGGAACAAGAGACCCAGTACTTC. This gives the protein CASSQRQTEQETQYF. The chain has TRBV7-2 and TRBJ2-5; D remains ambiguous. The CDR3 is 15 residues long. CDR1 is SGHTA and CDR2 is FQGNSA in the germline V gene. V was shortened by 5 bases and J by 2 bases, with 15 bases between the two germline ends.

This clonotype has a handful of counts. The genes are TRBV20-1 and TRBJ2-3; 13 positions match TRBD2. The CDR3 has 18 amino acids. Trimming took 3 bases from V and 3 from J; bases not matched to a gene: 12. Germline lookup yields CDR1 DFQATT and CDR2 SNEGSKA (reference sequence). CDR3 sequence: CSASGGLGLAGSTDTQYF. DNA of the CDR3: TGCAGTGCTAGTGGTGGTTTGGGACTAGCGGGATCTACAGATACGCAGTATTTT.

J is TRBJ2-1 and V is TRBV11-3, with unresolved D. V lost 5 bases to trimming and J lost 2 bases, with 13 bases between them. Per germline, CDR1 SGHNT and CDR2 YENEEA. CDR3 size: 15 residues. CDR3 loop: CASSPRFSPYNEQFF. The CDR3 nucleotides read TGTGCCAGCAGCCCCCGATTCAGCCCCTACAATGAGCAGTTCTTC.

The chain is built from TRBV29-1 and TRBJ1-2, with 9 bases fitting TRBD1. This CDR3 comprises 13 residues. The trim removed 7 bases at V and 3 bases at J, leaving 6 bases unmatched. Germline V gene lookup returns CDR1 SQVTM and CDR2 ANQGSEA. CDR3 region: CSDTGGIDYGYTF. As DNA, the CDR3 is TGCAGCGACACAGGGGGCATTGACTATGGCTACACCTTC. The whole variable domain, remainder taken from reference TRBV29-1 and TRBJ1-2, is SAVISQKPSRDICQRGTSLTIQCQVDSQVTMMFWYRQQPGQSLTLIATANQGSEATYESGFVIDKFPISRPNLTFSTLTVSNMSPEDSSIYLCSDTGGIDYGYTFGSGTRLTVV.

V usage is TRBV20-1 and J usage is TRBJ2-3; the D is unclear. Trimming cost V 3 bases and J 10 bases, with 14 bases left between them. Germline assignment: CDR1 DFQATT and CDR2 SNEGSKA (reference sequence). The CDR3 spans 12 residues. CDR3 DNA: TGCAGTGCTAGCCCGCGCCAGCAGGCGCAGTATTTT. This sequence encodes CSASPRQQAQYF.

The CDR3 DNA is TGTGCCAGCAGCCCCTACGGTCAGGGGGGATCCTACGAGCAGTACTTC. As protein: CASSPYGQGGSYEQYF. The chain employs TRBV3-1 and TRBJ2-7; D may be TRBD1 (7 bases). This CDR3 comprises 16 residues. With 4 bases removed from V and 1 base from J, the gap between germline ends came to 17 bases. Looked up from germline, CDR1 is LGHDT and CDR2 is YNNKEL (reference sequence).